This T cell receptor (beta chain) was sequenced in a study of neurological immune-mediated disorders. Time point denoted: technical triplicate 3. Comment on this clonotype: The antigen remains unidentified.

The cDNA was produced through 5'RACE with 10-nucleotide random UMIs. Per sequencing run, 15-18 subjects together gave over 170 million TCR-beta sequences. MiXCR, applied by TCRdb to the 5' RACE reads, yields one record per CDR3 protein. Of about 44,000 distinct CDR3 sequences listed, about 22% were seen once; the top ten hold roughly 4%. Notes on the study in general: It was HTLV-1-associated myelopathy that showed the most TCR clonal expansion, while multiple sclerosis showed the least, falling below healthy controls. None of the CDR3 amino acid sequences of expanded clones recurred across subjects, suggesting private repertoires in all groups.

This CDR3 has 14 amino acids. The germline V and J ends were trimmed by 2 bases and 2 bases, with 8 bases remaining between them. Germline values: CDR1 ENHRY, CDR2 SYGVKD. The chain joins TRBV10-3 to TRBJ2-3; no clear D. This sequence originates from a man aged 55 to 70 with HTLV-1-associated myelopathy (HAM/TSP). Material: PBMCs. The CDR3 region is CAISEPPVTDTQYF. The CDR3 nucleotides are TGTGCCATCAGTGAGCCGCCAGTCACAGATACGCAGTATTTT.